The source of this TCR beta chain is a study of cytomegalovirus exposure and HLA in healthy donors. Each donor's status was that of a healthy bone marrow donor. A word on this clone: Its antigen is currently unknown.

13 Jbeta primers and 60 Vbeta primers were used for the PCR. The assay was immunoSEQ multiplex PCR, and TCRdb's table has in-frame clones only and misses some. The sample has more than 80,000 clones, 65% to 85% seen once; the top ten hold roughly 20%. The CDR3 has 16 residues. J was trimmed by 3 bases and V by 3 bases; bases with no gene match: 6. Germline CDR1 reads KGHSH; CDR2 reads LQKENI. Study-wide results and limits: Later work showed greater clonal expansion in HLA-associated TCR beta chains than in equally common others. The study labeled 164 TCR beta chains cytomegalovirus-associated.

This chain joins TRBV18 and TRBJ1-5; the match to TRBD1 covers 9 bases. The receptor comes from a woman aged 55-69 years in good health and CMV-seropositive. Sequences were obtained from PBMCs. CDR3 in DNA: TGTGCCAGCTCACCTTCCGGGACAGGGAACAATCAGCCCCAGCATTTT. Protein sequence: CASSPSGTGNNQPQHF. Together with reference TRBV18 and TRBJ1-5, the CDR3 gives the full variable domain: NAGVMQNPRHLVRRRGQEARLRCSPMKGHSHVYWYRQLPEEGLKFMVYLQKENIIDESGMPKERFSAEFPKEGPSILRIQQVVRGDSAAYFCASSPSGTGNNQPQHFGDGTRLSIL.